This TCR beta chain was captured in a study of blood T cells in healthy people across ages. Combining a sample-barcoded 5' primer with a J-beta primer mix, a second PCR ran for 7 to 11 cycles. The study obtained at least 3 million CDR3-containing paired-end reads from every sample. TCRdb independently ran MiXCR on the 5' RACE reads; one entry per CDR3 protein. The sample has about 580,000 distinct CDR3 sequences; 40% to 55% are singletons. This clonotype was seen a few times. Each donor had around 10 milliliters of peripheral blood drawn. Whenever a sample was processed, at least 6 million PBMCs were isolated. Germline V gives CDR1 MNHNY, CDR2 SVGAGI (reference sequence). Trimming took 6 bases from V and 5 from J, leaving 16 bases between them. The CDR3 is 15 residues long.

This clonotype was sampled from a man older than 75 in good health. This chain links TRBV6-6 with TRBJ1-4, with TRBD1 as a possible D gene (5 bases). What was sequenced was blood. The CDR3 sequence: CASRNGAGRNEKLFF. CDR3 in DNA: TGTGCCAGCAGAAATGGGGCAGGGAGAAATGAAAAACTGTTTTTT.